Below are 17 T cell receptor beta chains sequenced from a single sample in a study of neurological immune-mediated disorders. In TCRdb, the 5' RACE reads were re-called with MiXCR into one record per CDR3 protein. The table has about 36,000 distinct CDR3 sequences, 10% seen once. The sequencing input was PBMCs. Receptors originate from a woman aged 25 to 39 with HTLV-1-associated myelopathy (HAM/TSP).

This clonotype was recorded at least ten times. This chain joins TRBV20-1 and TRBJ2-7; D possibly corresponds to TRBD2 (5 bases). The CDR3 has 14 amino acids. The V and J ends lost 1 base and 3 bases respectively, with 13 bases between them. CDR1 DFQATT and CDR2 SNEGSKA come from the germline V gene (reference sequence). The CDR3: CSARVRGGSYEQYF. CDR3 nucleotide sequence: TGCAGTGCTAGAGTTCGGGGTGGAAGCTACGAGCAGTACTTC.

This clonotype showed up many times. This rearrangement joins TRBV5-1 to TRBJ1-2; no definite D call. The CDR3 runs to 12 residues. V was clipped by 4 bases and J by 4 bases, with 8 bases between them. The germline V gene has CDR1 SGHRS and CDR2 YFSETQ. CDR3 region: CASSLTTYGYTF. CDR3 sequence (DNA): TGCGCCAGCAGCCTGACAACCTATGGCTACACCTTC.

As to this clonotype: The DNA is left out, because the CDR3 cannot be placed on it with certainty; the CDR3 is given as TCRdb lists it. The J gene is TRBJ1-5, the V gene TRBV7-9. CDR1 is SEHNR and CDR2 is FQNEAQ in the germline V gene (reference sequence). The CDR3 spans 21 residues, counting both ends. The CDR3 is CASSFYICSAGAGISNQPQHF.

This clonotype was found many times. The chain links TRBV14 to TRBJ2-1; D gene uncertain. V was cut by 0 bases and J by 1 base, with 7 bases left in between. This CDR3 contains 15 residues. The germline V gene has CDR1 SGHDN and CDR2 FVKESK. This chain's CDR3 is CASSQDLLSYNEQFF. The CDR3 nucleotides are TGTGCCAGCAGCCAAGATCTTTTATCCTACAATGAGCAGTTCTTC.

Ten or more counts support this clonotype. The rearrangement uses TRBV20-1 and TRBJ2-3, with 8 positions matching TRBD2. The CDR3 has 15 amino acids. Germline V gene data show CDR1 as DFQATT and CDR2 as SNEGSKA (reference sequence). J was trimmed by 2 bases and V by 3 bases; bases with no gene match: 7. The CDR3 DNA reads TGCAGTGCTAGGCTCACGGGGGGGCTCACAGATACGCAGTATTTT. This encodes CSARLTGGLTDTQYF.

V is TRBV5-5 and J is TRBJ1-1; D remains unclear. Per germline, CDR1 SGHKS and CDR2 YYEKEE (reference sequence). The CDR3 is 13 residues long. V dropped 1 base and J dropped 1 base, with 5 bases sitting between them. The CDR3 DNA is TGTGCCAGCAGCTTGTTCGGGAACACTGAAGCTTTCTTT. Amino acids: CASSLFGNTEAFF.

This clonotype ranks as medium-sized. In DNA, the CDR3 is TGCAGTGCTAGAAGGGACAGGATTATCTCCTACGAGCAGTACTTC. Residues: CSARRDRIISYEQYF. The V call is TRBV20-1, the J call TRBJ2-7, with 8 bases lining up with TRBD1. Trimming cost V 2 bases and J 0 bases; bases outside gene matches: 6. The V gene's germline CDR1 is DFQATT and CDR2 SNEGSKA (reference sequence). CDR3 length: 15 amino acids.

This clonotype was seen many times. The rearrangement links TRBV5-1 to TRBJ1-1; weak D call: TRBD1 (5 bases). CDR3 length equals 16 residues. Trimming stripped 0 bases from V and 0 bases from J, with 12 bases between. Germline assignment: CDR1 SGHRS and CDR2 YFSETQ. DNA for the CDR3: TGCGCCAGCAGCTTGGGGGCAGGGCCCATGAACACTGAAGCTTTCTTT. It specifies CASSLGAGPMNTEAFF.

The genes are TRBV6-1 and TRBJ2-7; possible D gene TRBD2, 6 bases. The CDR3 extends over 14 amino acids. CDR1 MNHNS and CDR2 SASEGT come from the germline V gene. V was clipped by 3 bases and J by 4 bases, with 13 bases between them. CDR3 bases: TGTGCCAGCAGTGAGCGGAGGGTGAAGTACGAGCAGTACTTC. Its protein product is CASSERRVKYEQYF.

In this sample, this clonotype turned up many times. The V and J genes are TRBV6-5 and TRBJ2-7; possible D gene TRBD2, 5 bases. Germline loops: CDR1 MNHEY, CDR2 SVGAGI. Trimming stripped 0 bases from V and 1 base from J, with 13 bases between. This CDR3 contains 16 residues. CDR3 in amino acids: CASSYSIASGSYEQYF. CDR3 in DNA: TGTGCCAGCAGTTACTCGATTGCAAGCGGTTCCTACGAGCAGTACTTC.

This clonotype was seen repeatedly, ten times or more. The J gene is TRBJ1-3, the V gene TRBV20-1; TRBD1 agrees at 9 bases. This CDR3 contains 15 residues. The V gene end was trimmed by 4 bases and the J gene end by 0 bases; junction bases not matched to a gene: 4. Germline assignment: CDR1 DFQATT and CDR2 SNEGSKA (reference sequence). CDR3 loop: CSANPTGGSGNTIYF. CDR3 sequence (DNA): TGCAGTGCTAATCCGACAGGGGGCTCTGGAAACACCATATATTTT.

This clonotype showed up many times. This chain uses TRBV7-6 with TRBJ2-7; D is perhaps TRBD1 (5 bases). CDR1 and CDR2 (germline): SGHVS, FNYEAQ. V lost 3 bases and J 3 bases, leaving 15 bases between the germline ends. There are 15 residues in the CDR3. The CDR3 bases are TGTGCCAGCAGCTTGTCCTTCCAGGGCAACTACGAGCAGTACTTC. Translated, it gives CASSLSFQGNYEQYF.

This clonotype showed up many times. The chain links TRBV27 to TRBJ2-2; 10 bases are a match to TRBD1. CDR1 and CDR2 from the germline V gene are MNHEY and SMNVEV (reference sequence). This CDR3 has 16 amino acids. The V gene end was trimmed by 6 bases and the J gene end by 5 bases; junction bases not matched to a gene: 9. The CDR3 reads CASRKPGQGRTGELFF. The CDR3 nucleotides read TGTGCCAGCAGAAAACCGGGACAGGGGAGGACCGGGGAGCTGTTTTTT.

In this sample, this clonotype turned up many times. This chain uses TRBV9 with TRBJ2-3, with D maybe TRBD2 (6 bases). Germline CDR1 reads SGDLS; CDR2 reads YYNGEE. This CDR3 has 15 residues. The V end was cut by 2 bases, the J end by 3 bases, with 13 bases between. CDR3 DNA sequence: TGTGCCAGCAGCGTTGGGTGGCTAGCGACAGATACGCAGTATTTT. Residues: CASSVGWLATDTQYF.

Ten or more counts support this clonotype. The gene calls are TRBV7-2 and TRBJ1-2; D is undetermined. This CDR3 is 14 amino acids long. Germline CDR1 SGHTA, CDR2 FQGNSA. V was pared by 5 bases and J by 4 bases, with 14 bases between. The CDR3 here is CASSKESGPYGYTF. The DNA for the CDR3 is TGTGCCAGCAGCAAAGAATCAGGCCCCTATGGCTACACCTTC.

This clonotype was detected many times. V usage is TRBV5-1 and J usage is TRBJ1-6, with no clear D. CDR3 length: 16 amino acids. The germline V gene encodes CDR1 SGHRS and CDR2 YFSETQ. Trimming cost V 0 bases and J 0 bases, with 7 bases left between them. CDR3 residues: CASSLAGSSYNSPLHF. The CDR3 DNA reads as TGCGCCAGCAGCTTGGCGGGAAGCTCCTATAATTCACCCCTCCACTTT.

This clonotype was recorded at least ten times. A clone one base away is much larger, so this may be a read error. The chain joins TRBV20-1 to TRBJ2-1, with D perhaps matching TRBD2 (5 bases). The CDR3 is made up of 12 amino acids. The V gene's germline CDR1 is DFQATT and CDR2 SNEGSKA (reference sequence). CDR3 DNA: TGCAGCAAACTGACGGGGTACAATGAGCAGTTCTTC. This sequence encodes CSKLTGYNEQFF.